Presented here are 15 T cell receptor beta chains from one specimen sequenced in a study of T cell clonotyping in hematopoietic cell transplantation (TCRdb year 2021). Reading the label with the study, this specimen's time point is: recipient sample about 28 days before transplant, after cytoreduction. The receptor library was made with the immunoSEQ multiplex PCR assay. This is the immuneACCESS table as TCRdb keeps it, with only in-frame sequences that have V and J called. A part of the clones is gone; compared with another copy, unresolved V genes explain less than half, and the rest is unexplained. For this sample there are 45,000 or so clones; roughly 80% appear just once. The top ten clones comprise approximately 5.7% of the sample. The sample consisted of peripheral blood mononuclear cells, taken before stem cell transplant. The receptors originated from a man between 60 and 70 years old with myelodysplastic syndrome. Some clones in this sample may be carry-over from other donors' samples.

The CDR3 is CASSPSGTSGTQYF. Here the CDR3 DNA reads TGTGCCAGCAGTCCCAGCGGGACTAGCGGGACCCAGTACTTC. The rearrangement joins TRBV11-1 to TRBJ2-5; TRBD2 matches 11 bases. Germline assignment: CDR1 SGHAT and CDR2 FQDESV (reference sequence). The CDR3 is 14 amino acids. V trimming: 6 bases; J trimming: 7 bases; junction bases outside the gene matches: 7.

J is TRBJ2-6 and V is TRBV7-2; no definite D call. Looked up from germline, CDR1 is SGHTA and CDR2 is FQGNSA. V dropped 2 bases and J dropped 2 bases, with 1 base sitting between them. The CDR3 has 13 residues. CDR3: CASSLTGANVLTF. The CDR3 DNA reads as TGTGCCAGCAGCTTAACTGGGGCCAACGTCCTGACTTTC.

The CDR3 loop is CASSVGTNYGYTF. CDR3 bases: TGTGCCAGCAGTGTCGGAACTAACTATGGCTACACCTTC. V is TRBV25-1 and J is TRBJ1-2, with D hard to call. The CDR3 length is 13 residues. Trimming left V 4 bases short and J 0 bases short, with 6 bases between. Germline CDR1 reads MGHDK; CDR2 reads SYGVNS.

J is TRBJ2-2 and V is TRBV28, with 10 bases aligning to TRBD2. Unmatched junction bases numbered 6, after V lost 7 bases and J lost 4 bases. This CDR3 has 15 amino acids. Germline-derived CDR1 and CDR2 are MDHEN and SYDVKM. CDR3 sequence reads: CASKGAGGLTGELFF. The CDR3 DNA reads TGTGCCAGCAAGGGAGCGGGGGGGCTCACCGGGGAGCTGTTTTTT. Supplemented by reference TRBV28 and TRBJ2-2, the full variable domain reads DVKVTQSSRYLVKRTGEKVFLECVQDMDHENMFWYRQDPGLGLRLIYFSYDVKMKEKGDIPEGYSVSREKKERFSLILESASTNQTSMYLCASKGAGGLTGELFFGEGSRLTVL.

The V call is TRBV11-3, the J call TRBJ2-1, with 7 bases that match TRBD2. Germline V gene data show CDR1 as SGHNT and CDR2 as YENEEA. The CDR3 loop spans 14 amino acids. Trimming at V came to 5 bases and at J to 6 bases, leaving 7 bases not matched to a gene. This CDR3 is CASSIGLEGNEQFF. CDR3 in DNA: TGTGCCAGCAGCATCGGACTAGAAGGCAATGAGCAGTTCTTC.

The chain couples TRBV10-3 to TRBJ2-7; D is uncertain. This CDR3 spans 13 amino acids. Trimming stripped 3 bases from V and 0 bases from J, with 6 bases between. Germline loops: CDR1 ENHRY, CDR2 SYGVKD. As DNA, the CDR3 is TGTGCCATCAGTGAAATGATCTCCTACGAGCAGTACTTC. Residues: CAISEMISYEQYF.

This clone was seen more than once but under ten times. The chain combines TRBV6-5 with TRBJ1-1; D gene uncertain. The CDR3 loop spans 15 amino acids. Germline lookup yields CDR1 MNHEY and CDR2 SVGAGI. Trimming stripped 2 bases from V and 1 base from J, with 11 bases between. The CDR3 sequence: CASSYDGYRNTEAFF. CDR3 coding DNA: TGTGCCAGCAGTTACGACGGTTACCGGAACACTGAAGCTTTCTTT.

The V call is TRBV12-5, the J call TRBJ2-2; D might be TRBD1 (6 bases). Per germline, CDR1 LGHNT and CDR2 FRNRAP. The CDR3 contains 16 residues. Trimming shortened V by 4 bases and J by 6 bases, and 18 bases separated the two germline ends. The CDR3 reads CASGSPGVSDSGELFF. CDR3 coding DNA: TGTGCTAGTGGTTCTCCAGGGGTTTCAGATTCCGGGGAGCTGTTTTTT. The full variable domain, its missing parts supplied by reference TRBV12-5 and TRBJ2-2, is DARVTQTPRHKVTEMGQEVTMRCQPILGHNTVFWYRQTMMQGLELLAYFRNRAPLDDSGMPKDRFSAEMPDATLATLKIQPSEPRDSAVYFCASGSPGVSDSGELFFGEGSRLTVL.

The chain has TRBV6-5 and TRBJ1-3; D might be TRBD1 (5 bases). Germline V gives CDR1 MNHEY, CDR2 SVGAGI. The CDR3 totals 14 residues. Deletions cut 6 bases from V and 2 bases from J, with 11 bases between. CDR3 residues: CASRAGAPGNTIYF. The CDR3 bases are TGTGCCAGCAGGGCCGGGGCCCCTGGAAACACCATATATTTT.

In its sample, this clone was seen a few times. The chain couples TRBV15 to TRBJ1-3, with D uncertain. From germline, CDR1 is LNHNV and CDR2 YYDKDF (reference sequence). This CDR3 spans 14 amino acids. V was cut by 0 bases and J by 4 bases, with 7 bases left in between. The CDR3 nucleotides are TGTGCCACCAGCAGAGATACAACAGGAAACACCATATATTTT. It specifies CATSRDTTGNTIYF.

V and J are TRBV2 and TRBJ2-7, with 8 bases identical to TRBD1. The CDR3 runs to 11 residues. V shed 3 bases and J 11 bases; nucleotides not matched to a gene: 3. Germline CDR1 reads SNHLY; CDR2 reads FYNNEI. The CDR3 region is CASSEDRAKYF. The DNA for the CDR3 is TGTGCCAGCAGTGAGGACAGGGCCAAGTACTTC.

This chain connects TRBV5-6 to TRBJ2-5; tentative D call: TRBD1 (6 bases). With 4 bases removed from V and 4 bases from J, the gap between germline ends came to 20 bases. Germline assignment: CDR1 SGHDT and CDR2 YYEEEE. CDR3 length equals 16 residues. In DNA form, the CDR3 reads TGTGCCAGCAGCCCGGGTAGGGGGTGGTTTGCAGAGACCCAGTACTTC. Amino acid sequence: CASSPGRGWFAETQYF.

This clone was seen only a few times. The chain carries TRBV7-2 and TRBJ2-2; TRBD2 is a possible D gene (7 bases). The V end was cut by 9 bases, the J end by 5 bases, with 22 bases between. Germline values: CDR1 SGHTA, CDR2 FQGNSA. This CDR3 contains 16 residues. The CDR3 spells CASTIGGGAETGELFF. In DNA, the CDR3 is TGTGCCAGTACGATCGGCGGGGGCGCCGAAACCGGGGAGCTGTTTTTT.

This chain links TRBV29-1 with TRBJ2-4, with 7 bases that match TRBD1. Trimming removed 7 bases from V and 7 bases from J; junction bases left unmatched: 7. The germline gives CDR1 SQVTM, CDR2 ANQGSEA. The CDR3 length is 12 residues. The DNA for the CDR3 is TGCAGCGCCGAAGGGGGCGGGAACATTCAGTACTTC. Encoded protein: CSAEGGGNIQYF.

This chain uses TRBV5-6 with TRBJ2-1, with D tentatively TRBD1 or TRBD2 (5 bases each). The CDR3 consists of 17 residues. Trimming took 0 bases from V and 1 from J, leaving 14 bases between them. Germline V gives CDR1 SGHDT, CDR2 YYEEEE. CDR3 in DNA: TGTGCCAGCAGCTTGGTACCGGGACGTACATCCTACAATGAGCAGTTCTTC. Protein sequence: CASSLVPGRTSYNEQFF.